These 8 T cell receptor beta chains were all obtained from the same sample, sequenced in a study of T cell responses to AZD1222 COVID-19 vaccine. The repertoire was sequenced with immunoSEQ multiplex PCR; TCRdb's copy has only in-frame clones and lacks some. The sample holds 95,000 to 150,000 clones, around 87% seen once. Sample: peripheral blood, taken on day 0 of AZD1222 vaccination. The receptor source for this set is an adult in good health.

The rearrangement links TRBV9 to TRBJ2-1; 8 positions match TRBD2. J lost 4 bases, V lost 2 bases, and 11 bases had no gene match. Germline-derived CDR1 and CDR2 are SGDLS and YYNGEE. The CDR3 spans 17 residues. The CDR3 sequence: CASSVSGHAGGYNEQFF. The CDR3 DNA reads TGTGCCAGCAGCGTTTCGGGACACGCGGGGGGTTACAATGAGCAGTTCTTC. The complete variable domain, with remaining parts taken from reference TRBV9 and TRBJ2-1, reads DSGVTQTPKHLITATGQRVTLRCSPRSGDLSVYWYQQSLDQGLQFLIQYYNGEERAKGNILERFSAQQFPDLHSELNLSSLELGDSALYFCASSVSGHAGGYNEQFFGPGTRLTVL.

CDR3 amino acids: CASSHTLAGGFSYEQYF. In nucleotides, the CDR3 is TGCGCCAGCAGCCACACACTAGCGGGGGGGTTCTCCTACGAGCAGTACTTC. This chain connects TRBV4-3 to TRBJ2-7; 13 bases are a match to TRBD2. This CDR3 has 17 residues. With V trimmed by 3 bases and J by 0 bases, 5 bases remained unmatched. CDR1 is LGHNA, CDR2 YSLEER, per germline.

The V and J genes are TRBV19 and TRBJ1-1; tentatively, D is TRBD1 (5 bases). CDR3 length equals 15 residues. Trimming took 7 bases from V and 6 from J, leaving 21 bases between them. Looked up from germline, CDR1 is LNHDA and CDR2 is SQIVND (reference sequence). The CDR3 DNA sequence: TGTGCCAGTACCGTGGGGAAGGGGCTGAGGGCTGAAGCTTTCTTT. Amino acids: CASTVGKGLRAEAFF.

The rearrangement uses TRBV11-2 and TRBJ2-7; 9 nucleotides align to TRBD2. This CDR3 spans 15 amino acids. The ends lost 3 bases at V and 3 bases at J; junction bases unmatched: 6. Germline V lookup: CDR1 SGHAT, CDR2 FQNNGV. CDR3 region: CASSLLAGVRYEQYF. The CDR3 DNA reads TGTGCCAGCAGCTTGTTAGCGGGAGTACGCTACGAGCAGTACTTC.

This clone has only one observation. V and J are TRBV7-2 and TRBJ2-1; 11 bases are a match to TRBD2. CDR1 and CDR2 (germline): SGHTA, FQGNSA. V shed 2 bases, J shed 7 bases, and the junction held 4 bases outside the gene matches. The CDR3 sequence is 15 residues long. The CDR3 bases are TGTGCCAGCAGCTTAAGGACTAGCGGGCCTAATGAGCAGTTCTTC. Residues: CASSLRTSGPNEQFF.

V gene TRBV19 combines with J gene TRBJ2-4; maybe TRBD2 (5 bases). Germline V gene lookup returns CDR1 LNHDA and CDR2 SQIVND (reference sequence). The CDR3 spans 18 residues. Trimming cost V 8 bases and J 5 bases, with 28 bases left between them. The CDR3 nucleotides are TGTGCCAGTTCACCCCCCTTGGCAGCCCCTGGAGGCGAAAACATTCAGTACTTC. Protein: CASSPPLAAPGGENIQYF. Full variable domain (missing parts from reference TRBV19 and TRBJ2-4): DGGITQSPKYLFRKEGQNVTLSCEQNLNHDAMYWYRQDPGQGLRLIYYSQIVNDFQKGDIAEGYSVSREKKESFPLTVTSAQKNPTAFYLCASSPPLAAPGGENIQYFGAGTRLSVL.

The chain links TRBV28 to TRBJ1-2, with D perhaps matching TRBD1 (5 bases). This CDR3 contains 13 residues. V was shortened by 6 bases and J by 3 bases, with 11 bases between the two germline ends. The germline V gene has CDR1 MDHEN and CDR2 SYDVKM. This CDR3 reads CASRTALHYGYTF. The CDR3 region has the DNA TGTGCCAGCAGGACAGCCTTACACTATGGCTACACCTTC.

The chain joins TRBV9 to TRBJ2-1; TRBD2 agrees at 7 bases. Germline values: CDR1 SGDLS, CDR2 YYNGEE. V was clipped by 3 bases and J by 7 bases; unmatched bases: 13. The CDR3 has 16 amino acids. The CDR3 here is CASSEQAGLRWNEQFF. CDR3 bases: TGTGCCAGCAGCGAACAAGCGGGACTAAGGTGGAATGAGCAGTTCTTC.